This is a list of T cell receptor beta chains from one sample in a study of blood T cell repertoires in COVID-19. Method: immunoSEQ multiplex PCR; TCRdb's copy keeps in-frame clones and lacks some. The sample carries approximately 240,000 clones, 65% to 80% recorded once. The specimen sequenced was peripheral blood. These receptors were taken from a middle-aged woman with active or convalescent COVID-19. CDR3s include the opening cysteine and the closing phenylalanine or tryptophan. Each record gives: CDR3 protein, clone size, J gene, V gene. Expanded clones are given a class, and other clones once, few, many or no size at all.

CDR3 protein: CASKWSGGEKLFF; clone size: few; J gene: TRBJ1-4; V gene: TRBV28
CDR3 protein: CASSSDSGELFF; clone size: -; J gene: TRBJ2-2; V gene: TRBV11-3
CDR3 protein: CASSQGPGMNTEAFF; clone size: -; J gene: TRBJ1-1; V gene: TRBV4-2
CDR3 protein: CASSYSRTGGNIQYF; clone size: -; J gene: TRBJ2-4; V gene: TRBV6-5
CDR3 protein: CASSQWEDRGFYGYTF; clone size: few; J gene: TRBJ1-2; V gene: TRBV3-1/TRBV3-2
CDR3 protein: CASSPGTGSGYGYTF; clone size: medium-sized; J gene: TRBJ1-2; V gene: TRBV27
CDR3 protein: CASNRAWGQETQYF; clone size: -; J gene: TRBJ2-5; V gene: TRBV6-5
CDR3 protein: CASSQDRGSEAFF; clone size: -; J gene: TRBJ1-1; V gene: TRBV18
CDR3 protein: CASSKYSIGQGANYGYTF; clone size: -; J gene: TRBJ1-2; V gene: TRBV21-1
CDR3 protein: CASSTDRVGGYTF; clone size: -; J gene: TRBJ1-2; V gene: TRBV27
CDR3 protein: CASSWGTRADYGYTF; clone size: few; J gene: TRBJ1-2; V gene: TRBV5-6